These 21 T cell receptor beta chains were all obtained from the same sample, sequenced in a study of spatial heterogeneity in lung cancer. Indicated time point: sample taken at primary tumor resection. The authors sequenced whole RNA from tumor, nontumor lung or frozen PBMC without sorting. A single record per CDR3 protein comes from TCRdb applying MiXCR to the 5' RACE reads. Among tens of thousands of distinct CDR3 sequences listed, 6.5% to 8.5% were seen once. The source was PBMCs, collected at surgery. Receptors originate from a male donor with early-stage non-small cell lung cancer.

This chain uses TRBV20-1 with TRBJ2-2; D is undetermined. This CDR3 has 14 residues. Per the germline V gene, CDR1 is DFQATT and CDR2 is SNEGSKA (reference sequence). V lost 2 bases and J 1 base, leaving 8 bases between the germline ends. The CDR3 protein is CSARRSGNTGELFF. CDR3 sequence (DNA): TGCAGTGCTAGAAGATCGGGGAACACCGGGGAGCTGTTTTTT.

J is TRBJ2-2 and V is TRBV28, with D unclear. The CDR3 is made up of 12 amino acids. Trimming stripped 8 bases from V and 3 bases from J, with 7 bases between. CDR1 MDHEN and CDR2 SYDVKM come from the germline V gene. The CDR3 here is CASGSHTGELFF. Here the CDR3 DNA reads TGTGCCAGCGGATCCCACACCGGGGAGCTGTTTTTT. Based on the CDR3 plus reference TRBV28 and TRBJ2-2, the full variable domain is DVKVTQSSRYLVKRTGEKVFLECVQDMDHENMFWYRQDPGLGLRLIYFSYDVKMKEKGDIPEGYSVSREKKERFSLILESASTNQTSMYLCASGSHTGELFFGEGSRLTVL.

This clonotype was observed a handful of times. The chain employs TRBV9 and TRBJ2-1, with D unclear. Germline V gene sequence: CDR1 SGDLS, CDR2 YYNGEE. Trimming removed 4 bases from V and 7 bases from J, with 6 bases in between. The CDR3 has 11 amino acids. This chain's CDR3 is CASSFRNEQFF. The DNA for the CDR3 is TGTGCCAGCAGCTTCCGGAATGAGCAGTTCTTC.

This clonotype was detected a few times. V is TRBV30 and J is TRBJ2-2; the match to TRBD1 covers 8 bases. Per germline, CDR1 GTSNPN and CDR2 SVGIG (reference sequence). Germline trimming cut 1 base from V and 2 bases from J; bases unmatched to any gene: 3. This CDR3 is built from 15 residues. DNA for the CDR3: TGTGCCTGGAGTGGACAGGGGTTAAACACCGGGGAGCTGTTTTTT. Its protein is CAWSGQGLNTGELFF.

This clonotype has a count of ten or more. The V gene is TRBV6-4, the J gene TRBJ1-1; no definite D call. The CDR3 is 13 amino acids. Trimming left V 6 bases short and J 3 bases short, with 11 bases between. Germline lookup yields CDR1 MRHNA and CDR2 SNTAGT. CDR3 amino acids: CASSHHGDTEAFF. CDR3 DNA: TGTGCCAGCAGCCACCATGGGGACACTGAAGCTTTCTTT.

This clonotype was detected many times. The chain has TRBV6-2 or TRBV6-3 and TRBJ1-5; D remains ambiguous. Germline CDR1 reads MNHEY; CDR2 reads SVGEGT. Trimming pared 5 bases from V and 0 bases from J, leaving 23 bases between. The CDR3 has 19 amino acids. Here the CDR3 reads CASSGHGISNPDSNQPQHF. The DNA of the CDR3 is TGTGCCAGCAGTGGCCATGGAATTTCCAACCCTGATAGCAATCAGCCCCAGCATTTT.

This clonotype was seen ten or more times. The chain links TRBV4-3 to TRBJ2-7; unclear D gene. V dropped 0 bases and J dropped 3 bases, with 9 bases sitting between them. CDR1 and CDR2 (germline): LGHNA, YSLEER. The CDR3 runs 14 residues. Here the CDR3 reads CASSQDIGYYEQYV. The CDR3 DNA reads as TGCGCCAGCAGCCAAGATATCGGGTACTACGAGCAGTACGTC.

This clonotype was seen repeatedly, ten times or more. CDR3 residues: CASSLTSNEQFF. In DNA, the CDR3 is TGTGCCAGCAGCTTGACTAGCAATGAGCAGTTCTTC. The chain combines TRBV7-9 with TRBJ2-1, with D perhaps TRBD2 (6 bases). There are 12 residues in the CDR3. V lost 3 bases to trimming and J lost 6 bases, with 6 bases between them. The V gene's germline CDR1 is SEHNR and CDR2 FQNEAQ (reference sequence).

The sample holds many counts of this clonotype. V usage is TRBV6-2 or TRBV6-3 and J usage is TRBJ2-1; 10 nucleotides match TRBD2. With 0 bases clipped from V and 3 bases from J, the junction kept 5 bases outside the gene matches. This CDR3 is 17 amino acids long. CDR1 is MNHEY, CDR2 SVGEGT, per germline. Here the CDR3 DNA reads TGTGCCAGCAGTTACTCAGCCACTAGCGGGATCTACAATGAGCAGTTCTTC. It translates to CASSYSATSGIYNEQFF.

In its sample, this clonotype was seen many times. The rearrangement links TRBV30 to TRBJ2-1; D ambiguous. V gave up 2 bases and J gave up 8 bases, with 7 bases separating them. The length of the CDR3 is 11 residues. CDR1 and CDR2 (germline): GTSNPN, SVGIG (reference sequence). CDR3: CAWSRADEQFF. The CDR3 nucleotides are TGTGCCTGGAGTCGTGCGGATGAGCAGTTCTTC.

Ten or more counts support this clonotype. V and J are TRBV12-3 or TRBV12-4 and TRBJ2-7, with D tentatively TRBD1 (6 bases). CDR3 length: 18 residues. Deletions cut 3 bases from V and 2 bases from J, with 23 bases between. The CDR3 sequence: CASSFRSLGDRRPYEQYF. CDR3 in DNA: TGTGCCAGCAGTTTTAGGTCGTTAGGAGACAGGAGGCCCTACGAGCAGTACTTC.

This clonotype has a handful of counts. The J gene is TRBJ2-1, the V gene TRBV6-5; D is perhaps TRBD2 (5 bases). The CDR3 spans 18 residues. Germline lookup yields CDR1 MNHEY and CDR2 SVGAGI. V dropped 0 bases and J dropped 0 bases, with 15 bases sitting between them. CDR3 DNA: TGTGCCAGCAGTTACTCGAATGCGGGCCCGAGCTCCTACAATGAGCAGTTCTTC. It yields the protein CASSYSNAGPSSYNEQFF.

The gene calls are TRBV7-8 and TRBJ1-3; 9 bases are shared with TRBD1. The germline gives CDR1 SGHVS, CDR2 FQNEAQ. CDR3 length: 17 residues. V lost 6 bases, J lost 1 base, and 10 bases stayed unmatched. CDR3 in amino acids: CASSFTRTGESGNTIYF. CDR3 nucleotides: TGTGCCAGCAGTTTTACCCGGACAGGGGAGTCTGGAAACACCATATATTTT.

This clonotype has ten or more counts. V gene TRBV5-1 combines with J gene TRBJ2-3; D unresolved. Germline V gene lookup returns CDR1 SGHRS and CDR2 YFSETQ. The CDR3 totals 16 residues. Trimming took off 0 bases at V and 2 bases at J, with 13 bases between the two ends. CDR3 coding DNA: TGCGCCAGCAGCTTGGGGATCGATTTGGACACAGATACGCAGTATTTT. This translates into CASSLGIDLDTDTQYF.

The V gene is TRBV5-1, the J gene TRBJ1-2; no clear D. This CDR3 region has 15 residues. CDR1 is SGHRS, CDR2 YFSETQ, per germline. Trimming stripped 2 bases from V and 8 bases from J, with 19 bases between. CDR3 protein: CASSLSSPATGGYTF. The CDR3 coding sequence is TGCGCCAGCAGCTTATCCAGCCCTGCTACGGGAGGCTACACCTTC.

This clonotype was counted many times. The chain combines TRBV29-1 with TRBJ2-7; 9 bases map to TRBD1. The V and J ends lost 7 bases and 7 bases, in that order; junction bases with no gene match: 14. This CDR3 is built from 14 residues. In germline, CDR1 is SQVTM, CDR2 ANQGSEA. The CDR3 loop reads CSALKMGQGLEQYF. Written as DNA, the CDR3 is TGCAGCGCCTTGAAAATGGGACAGGGCCTAGAGCAGTACTTC.

At least ten counts were recorded for this clonotype. The chain is built from TRBV12-3 or TRBV12-4 and TRBJ2-1; maybe TRBD1 (5 bases). This CDR3 is built from 14 residues. Deletions cut 2 bases from V and 6 bases from J, with 11 bases between. CDR3 sequence reads: CASSLQGFLNEQFF. The DNA for the CDR3 is TGTGCCAGCAGTTTACAGGGATTTCTCAATGAGCAGTTCTTC.

There are a few counts of this clonotype. Relative to the germline gene, one junction end is altered; a read error may explain this. The chain links TRBV23-1 to TRBJ1-4; D is possibly TRBD1 (5 bases). TRBV23-1 is assigned to the ORF class and has an uncertain function. This CDR3 contains 15 residues. CDR3 DNA: TGCGCTAGCAGTCCCCGGGACGGGGGGAATGAAAAACTGTTTTTT. This sequence encodes CASSPRDGGNEKLFF.

This clonotype appeared a few times. This chain links TRBV30 with TRBJ1-1; D ambiguous. Per the germline V gene, CDR1 is GTSNPN and CDR2 is SVGIG (reference sequence). The CDR3 contains 13 residues. The ends were cut back, 0 bases at V and 0 bases at J, with 5 bases in the middle. The CDR3 spells CAWSVTVNTEAFF. The CDR3 DNA is TGTGCCTGGAGTGTAACAGTGAACACTGAAGCTTTCTTT.

This clonotype was picked up many times. The V and J genes are TRBV7-3 and TRBJ2-7, with a possible D match to TRBD2 (5 bases). V was trimmed by 1 base and J by 3 bases, leaving 7 bases between them. The CDR3 is 13 residues long. The germline gives CDR1 SGHTA, CDR2 FQGTGA. The CDR3: CASSLSSGYEQYV. DNA for the CDR3: TGTGCCAGCAGCTTAAGCAGCGGCTACGAGCAGTACGTC.

This clonotype was found many times. The chain joins TRBV6-1 to TRBJ2-7, with TRBD2 identical over 7 bases. CDR1 is MNHNS, CDR2 SASEGT, per germline. There are 15 residues in the CDR3. With 0 bases clipped from V and 6 bases from J, the junction kept 8 bases outside the gene matches. CDR3 bases: TGTGCCAGCAGTGAAGCGGCCGGCGGGAGCTTCGAGCAGTACGTC. This encodes CASSEAAGGSFEQYV.